This entry concerns a single T cell receptor beta chain. Measured with immunoSEQ multiplex PCR; TCRdb has only the in-frame clones, and not every one. The sample consists of over 75,000 clones, 90% to 95% of them appearing once. The data were taken from a study of control samples from healthy donors and cancer patients. CDR1 and CDR2 (germline): MDHEN, SYDVKM. V lost 4 bases to trimming and J lost 2 bases; unmatched junction nucleotides: 9. The CDR3 consists of 16 residues. The chain couples TRBV28 to TRBJ2-7, with 9 bases matching TRBD2. The receptor was derived from a man under 40 in good health. The material sequenced was blood. The CDR3 sequence is CASSSPSSGEPYEQYF. The CDR3 DNA reads TGTGCCAGCAGTTCCCCTTCTAGCGGGGAACCCTACGAGCAGTACTTC.